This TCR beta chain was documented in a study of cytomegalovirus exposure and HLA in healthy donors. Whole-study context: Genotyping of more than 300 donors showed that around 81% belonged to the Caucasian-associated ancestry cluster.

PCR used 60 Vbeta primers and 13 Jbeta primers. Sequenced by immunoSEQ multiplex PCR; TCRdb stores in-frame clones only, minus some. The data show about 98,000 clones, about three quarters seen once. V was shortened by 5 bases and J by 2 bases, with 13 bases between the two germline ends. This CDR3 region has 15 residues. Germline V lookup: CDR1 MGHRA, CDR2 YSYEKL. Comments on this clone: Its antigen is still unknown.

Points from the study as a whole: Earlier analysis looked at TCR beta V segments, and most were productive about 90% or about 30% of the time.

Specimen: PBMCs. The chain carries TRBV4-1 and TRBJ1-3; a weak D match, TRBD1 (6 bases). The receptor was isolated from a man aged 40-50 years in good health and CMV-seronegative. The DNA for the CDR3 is TGCGCCAGCAGCGATGGACAGTCCCCTGGAAACACCATATATTTT. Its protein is CASSDGQSPGNTIYF.